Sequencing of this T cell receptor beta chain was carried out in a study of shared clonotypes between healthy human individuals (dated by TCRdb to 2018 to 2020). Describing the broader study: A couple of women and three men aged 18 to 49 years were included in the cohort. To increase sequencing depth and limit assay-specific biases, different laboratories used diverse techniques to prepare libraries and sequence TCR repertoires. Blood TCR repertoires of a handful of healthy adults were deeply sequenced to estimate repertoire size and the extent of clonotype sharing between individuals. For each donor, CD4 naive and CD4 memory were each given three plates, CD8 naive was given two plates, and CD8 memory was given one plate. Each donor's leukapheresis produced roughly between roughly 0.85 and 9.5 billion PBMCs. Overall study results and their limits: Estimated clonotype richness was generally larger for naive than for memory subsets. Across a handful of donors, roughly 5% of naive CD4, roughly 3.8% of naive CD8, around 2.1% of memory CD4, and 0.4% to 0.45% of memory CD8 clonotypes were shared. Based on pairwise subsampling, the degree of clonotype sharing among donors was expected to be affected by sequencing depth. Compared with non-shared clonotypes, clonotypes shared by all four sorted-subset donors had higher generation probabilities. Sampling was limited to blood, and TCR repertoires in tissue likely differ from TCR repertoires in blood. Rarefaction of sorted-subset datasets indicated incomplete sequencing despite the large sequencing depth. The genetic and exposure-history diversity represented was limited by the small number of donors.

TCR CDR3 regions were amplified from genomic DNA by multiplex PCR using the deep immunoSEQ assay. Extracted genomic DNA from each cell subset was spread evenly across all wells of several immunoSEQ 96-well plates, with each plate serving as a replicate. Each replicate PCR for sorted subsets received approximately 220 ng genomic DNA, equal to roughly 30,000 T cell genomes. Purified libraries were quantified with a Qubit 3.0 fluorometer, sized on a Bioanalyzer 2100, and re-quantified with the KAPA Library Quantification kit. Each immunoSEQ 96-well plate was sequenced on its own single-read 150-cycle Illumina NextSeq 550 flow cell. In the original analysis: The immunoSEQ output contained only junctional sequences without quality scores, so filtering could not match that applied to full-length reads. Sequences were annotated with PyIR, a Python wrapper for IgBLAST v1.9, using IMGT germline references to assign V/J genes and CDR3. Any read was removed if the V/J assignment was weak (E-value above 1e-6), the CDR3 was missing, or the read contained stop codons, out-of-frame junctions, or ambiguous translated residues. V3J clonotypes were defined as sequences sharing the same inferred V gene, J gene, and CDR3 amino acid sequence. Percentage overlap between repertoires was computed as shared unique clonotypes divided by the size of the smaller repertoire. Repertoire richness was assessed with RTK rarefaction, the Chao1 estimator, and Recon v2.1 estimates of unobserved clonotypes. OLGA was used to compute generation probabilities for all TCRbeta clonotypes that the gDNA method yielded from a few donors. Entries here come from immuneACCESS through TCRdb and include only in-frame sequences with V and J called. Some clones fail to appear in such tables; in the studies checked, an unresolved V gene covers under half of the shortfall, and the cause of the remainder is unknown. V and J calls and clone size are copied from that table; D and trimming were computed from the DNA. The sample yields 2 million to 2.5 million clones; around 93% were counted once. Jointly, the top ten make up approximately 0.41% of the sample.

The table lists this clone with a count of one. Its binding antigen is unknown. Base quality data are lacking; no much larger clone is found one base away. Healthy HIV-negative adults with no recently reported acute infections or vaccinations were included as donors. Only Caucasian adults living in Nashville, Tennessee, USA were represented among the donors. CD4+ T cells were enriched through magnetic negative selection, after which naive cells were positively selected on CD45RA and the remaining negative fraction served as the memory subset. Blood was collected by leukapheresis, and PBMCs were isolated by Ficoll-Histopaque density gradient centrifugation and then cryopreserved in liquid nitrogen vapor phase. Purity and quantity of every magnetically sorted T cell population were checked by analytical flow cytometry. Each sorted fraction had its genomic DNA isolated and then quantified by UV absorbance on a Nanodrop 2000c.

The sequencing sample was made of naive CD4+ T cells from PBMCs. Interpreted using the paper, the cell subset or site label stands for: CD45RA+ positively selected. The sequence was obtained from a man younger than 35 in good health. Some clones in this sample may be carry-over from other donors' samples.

The nucleotide sequence reads as follows: TGTGCCAGCAGCCCCGGGACTAGCGGGACTCACACAGATACGCAGTATTTT. Its protein product is CASSPGTSGTHTDTQYF. The chain is assembled from TRBV11-3 and TRBJ2-3, and 13 junction bases match TRBD2. V has 5 bases trimmed and J has 2 bases trimmed; junction bases matching no gene number 7. From cysteine to phenylalanine, the CDR3 is 17 amino acids long. Kept here is only the CDR3 DNA, which spans 51 bases and is read in frame from base 1. The germline V gene provides CDR1 SGHNT and CDR2 YENEEA.